The 30 T cell receptor beta chains in this list originate from one sample, sequenced in a study of T-cell memory formation after mild COVID-19. Using its own MiXCR run on the 5' RACE reads, TCRdb lists one record per CDR3 protein. The sample includes 300,000 or so distinct CDR3 sequences, about 16% of them seen just once. The sequenced sample consisted of PBMCs or a T cell subset sorted from them (not recorded which). These receptors were collected from a young man who had mild COVID-19 (a few samples of this study predate the infection). Cell type and time point are not known.

There are a few counts of this clonotype. CDR3 DNA: TGTGCCAGCAGCTTAGCCGGGAACGCCTACGAGCAGTACTTC. Residues: CASSLAGNAYEQYF. The chain is built from TRBV7-2 and TRBJ2-7; perhaps TRBD2 as D (5 bases). V lost 0 bases and J 2 bases, leaving 8 bases between the germline ends. The CDR3 is 14 amino acids. From germline, CDR1 is SGHTA and CDR2 FQGNSA. Full variable domain (remainder filled in from reference TRBV7-2 and TRBJ2-7): GAGVSQSPSNKVTEKGKDVELRCDPISGHTALYWYRQSLGQGLEFLIYFQGNSAPDKSGLPSDRFSAERTGGSVSTLTIQRTQQEDSAVYLCASSLAGNAYEQYFGPGTRLTVT.

The chain recombines TRBV20-1 with TRBJ2-5; D possibly corresponds to TRBD2 (6 bases). Trimming removed 2 bases from V and 4 bases from J, with 14 bases in between. The CDR3 extends over 14 amino acids. Per the germline V gene, CDR1 is DFQATT and CDR2 is SNEGSKA (reference sequence). CDR3 loop: CSARLGTGVETQYF. Here the CDR3 DNA reads TGCAGTGCTAGACTCGGGACGGGAGTAGAGACCCAGTACTTC.

V gene TRBV9 combines with J gene TRBJ2-6; possible D gene TRBD2, 5 bases. The CDR3 length is 18 residues. The germline V and J ends were trimmed by 0 bases and 1 base, with 14 bases remaining between them. CDR1 and CDR2 from the germline V gene are SGDLS and YYNGEE. The CDR3 bases are TGTGCCAGCAGCGTAGCCGGAGGACTTGCATCTGGGGCCAACGTCCTGACTTTC. Its protein is CASSVAGGLASGANVLTF.

The count of this clonotype is one. This rearrangement joins TRBV5-4 to TRBJ2-3; D gene uncertain. Germline values: CDR1 SGHNT, CDR2 YYREEE (reference sequence). This CDR3 is 15 amino acids long. With 5 bases removed from V and 3 bases from J, the gap between germline ends came to 16 bases. DNA for the CDR3: TGTGCCAGCAGAACCGGAGTGGTTGTGACAGATACGCAGTATTTT. Encoded protein: CASRTGVVVTDTQYF.

In this sample, this clonotype turned up a few times. This sequence joins TRBV29-1 and TRBJ2-5; weak D call: TRBD2 (6 bases). CDR3 length: 13 amino acids. Looked up from germline, CDR1 is SQVTM and CDR2 is ANQGSEA. V lost 5 bases and J lost 3, with 13 bases in between. This CDR3 reads CSVIPREEETQYF. The CDR3 DNA is TGCAGCGTTATCCCGAGGGAGGAAGAGACCCAGTACTTC.

This clonotype was detected ten times or more. This chain connects TRBV7-2 to TRBJ2-5; tentatively, D is TRBD1 or TRBD2 (5 bases each). CDR1 is SGHTA, CDR2 FQGNSA, per germline. V shed 6 bases and J shed 5 bases, with 16 bases lying between them. This CDR3 comprises 14 residues. The CDR3 reads CASSDAGWGETQYF. CDR3 DNA sequence: TGTGCCAGCAGTGACGCGGGTTGGGGGGAGACCCAGTACTTC. The full variable domain, in which reference TRBV7-2 and TRBJ2-5 provide the parts outside the CDR3, is GAGVSQSPSNKVTEKGKDVELRCDPISGHTALYWYRQSLGQGLEFLIYFQGNSAPDKSGLPSDRFSAERTGGSVSTLTIQRTQQEDSAVYLCASSDAGWGETQYFGPGTRLLVL.

The sample holds a few counts of this clonotype. The chain is built from TRBV20-1 and TRBJ1-1; a possible D gene is TRBD1 (5 bases). Germline CDR1 DFQATT, CDR2 SNEGSKA (reference sequence). The CDR3 loop spans 16 amino acids. V dropped 1 base and J dropped 4 bases, with 19 bases sitting between them. The CDR3 reads CSARAPESLRGTEAFF. The CDR3 region has the DNA TGCAGTGCTAGAGCTCCGGAATCTCTGAGGGGCACTGAAGCTTTCTTT.

The chain joins TRBV5-6 to TRBJ2-7; D not resolved. Germline assignment: CDR1 SGHDT and CDR2 YYEEEE. The CDR3 extends over 15 amino acids. Trimming removed 0 bases from V and 7 bases from J, with 17 bases in between. This CDR3 is CASSLGALTSGEQYV. CDR3 DNA: TGTGCCAGCAGCTTGGGAGCCCTAACTTCGGGTGAGCAGTACGTC.

The rearrangement uses TRBV7-2 and TRBJ2-1, with D perhaps TRBD2 (6 bases). CDR1 SGHTA and CDR2 FQGNSA come from the germline V gene. V lost 5 bases to trimming and J lost 3 bases, with 14 bases between them. CDR3 length equals 15 residues. The DNA of the CDR3 is TGTGCCAGCAGCCCGGGAGTAGTGGGCTACAATGAGCAGTTCTTC. Protein: CASSPGVVGYNEQFF.

This clonotype has a handful of counts. The V and J genes are TRBV7-9 and TRBJ2-7; D ambiguous. Per germline, CDR1 SEHNR and CDR2 FQNEAQ (reference sequence). V dropped 4 bases and J dropped 3 bases, with 10 bases sitting between them. The CDR3 is 13 residues long. CDR3 in amino acids: CASSSYKGYEQYV. CDR3 DNA sequence: TGTGCCAGCAGCTCCTACAAGGGCTACGAGCAGTACGTC.

The chain combines TRBV6-5 with TRBJ1-1; D gene ambiguous. The germline gives CDR1 MNHEY, CDR2 SVGAGI. The CDR3 runs to 15 residues. The V end lost 0 bases, the J end lost 4 bases, and 12 bases lay between the germline ends. The DNA for the CDR3 is TGTGCCAGCAGTTACTCGACCGGATTACTCACTGAAGCTTTCTTT. Residues: CASSYSTGLLTEAFF.

The J gene is TRBJ2-5, the V gene TRBV7-6; TRBD2 matches at 11 bases. Germline V lookup: CDR1 SGHVS, CDR2 FNYEAQ. The CDR3 has 17 amino acids. V shed 4 bases, J shed 5 bases, and the junction held 12 bases outside the gene matches. The CDR3 spells CASSWGTSGPPGETQYF. CDR3 coding DNA: TGTGCCAGCAGCTGGGGGACTAGCGGTCCCCCCGGGGAGACCCAGTACTTC.

This sequence joins TRBV7-9 and TRBJ1-5, with D possibly TRBD1 on 5 matching bases. The V end was cut by 1 base, the J end by 7 bases, with 14 bases between. The CDR3 loop spans 15 amino acids. Germline V gives CDR1 SEHNR, CDR2 FQNEAQ (reference sequence). The CDR3 bases are TGTGCCAGCAGCTTAGTTCGGGGGGGTATACAGCCCCAGCATTTT. Translated, it gives CASSLVRGGIQPQHF.

This clonotype has a handful of counts. The V and J genes are TRBV12-3 or TRBV12-4 and TRBJ2-7, with D perhaps TRBD1 (5 bases). This CDR3 spans 13 amino acids. Trimming shortened V by 8 bases and J by 0 bases, and 11 bases separated the two germline ends. This CDR3 is CASRRESSYEQYF. The CDR3 bases are TGTGCCAGCCGCAGGGAAAGCTCCTACGAGCAGTACTTC.

This clonotype was detected many times. The chain links TRBV7-6 to TRBJ2-1; 8 nucleotides match TRBD2. This CDR3 has 13 amino acids. The germline CDR1 and CDR2 sequences are SGHVS and FNYEAQ. The ends lost 1 base at V and 12 bases at J; junction bases unmatched: 5. CDR3 nucleotide sequence: TGTGCCAGCAGCTTAGTTTCGGGGGGGCGGCAGTTCTTC. Its translation is CASSLVSGGRQFF. Full variable domain (missing parts from reference TRBV7-6 and TRBJ2-1): GAGVSQSPRYKVTKRGQDVALRCDPISGHVSLYWYRQALGQGPEFLTYFNYEAQQDKSGLPNDRFSAERPEGSISTLTIQRTEQRDSAMYRCASSLVSGGRQFFGPGTRLTVL.

This clonotype was seen ten or more times. The chain uses TRBV7-3 and TRBJ2-2; D uncertain. The germline CDR1 and CDR2 sequences are SGHTA and FQGTGA. Trimming stripped 5 bases from V and 5 bases from J, with 6 bases between. This CDR3 comprises 12 residues. DNA of the CDR3: TGTGCCAGCAGCACAAGGACCGGGGAGCTGTTTTTT. Its protein is CASSTRTGELFF. Supplemented by reference TRBV7-3 and TRBJ2-2, the full variable domain reads GAGVSQTPSNKVTEKGKYVELRCDPISGHTALYWYRQSLGQGPEFLIYFQGTGAADDSGLPNDRFFAVRPEGSVSTLKIQRTERGDSAVYLCASSTRTGELFFGEGSRLTVL.

The chain joins TRBV4-2 to TRBJ1-2; D not certain. Trimming pared 4 bases from V and 4 bases from J, leaving 13 bases between. The CDR3 is 14 residues long. CDR1 and CDR2 from the germline V gene are LGHNA and YNFKEQ. This chain's CDR3 is CASSPPRTSYGYTF. CDR3 nucleotide sequence: TGTGCCAGCAGCCCCCCGAGGACTAGCTATGGCTACACCTTC.

V gene TRBV6-1 combines with J gene TRBJ1-5; no reliable D call. Germline V gene data show CDR1 as MNHNS and CDR2 as SASEGT. Deletions cut 7 bases from V and 2 bases from J, with 15 bases between. The CDR3 has 15 residues. CDR3 amino acids: CASKFVPFGNQPQHF. DNA for the CDR3: TGTGCCAGCAAGTTCGTGCCCTTCGGCAATCAGCCCCAGCATTTT.

This clonotype was counted a few times. The rearrangement uses TRBV24-1 and TRBJ2-3; D uncertain. Trimming pared 4 bases from V and 0 bases from J, leaving 10 bases between. Germline loops: CDR1 KGHDR, CDR2 SFDVKD. CDR3 size: 15 residues. The CDR3 DNA reads as TGTGCCACCAGTGACCGTCAAGACAGCACAGATACGCAGTATTTT. Translating gives CATSDRQDSTDTQYF.

This clonotype has just a few counts. V and J are TRBV5-1 and TRBJ2-1, with D perhaps matching TRBD2 (7 bases). CDR1 is SGHRS, CDR2 YFSETQ, per germline. V lost 2 bases, J lost 7 bases, and 13 bases lay in between. The CDR3 is 14 residues long. The CDR3 coding sequence is TGCGCCAGCAGCTTTGGCGGGGGCCAGAATGAGCAGTTCTTC. Translation gives CASSFGGGQNEQFF.

CDR3 region: CASSQDTTENQPQHF. The CDR3 DNA sequence: TGTGCCAGCAGCCAAGATACCACGGAGAATCAGCCCCAGCATTTT. J is TRBJ1-5 and V is TRBV3-1, with D uncertain. V was trimmed by 0 bases and J by 4 bases, leaving 10 bases between them. This CDR3 comprises 15 residues. Germline V CDR1 and CDR2: LGHDT, YNNKEL (reference sequence).

The table lists this clonotype with many counts. The chain combines TRBV7-2 with TRBJ2-1, with a possible D match to TRBD1 (5 bases). Trimming removed 3 bases from V and 9 bases from J, with 15 bases in between. The length of the CDR3 is 14 residues. CDR1 and CDR2 from the germline V gene are SGHTA and FQGNSA. In DNA, the CDR3 is TGTGCCAGCAGCTTCAGGGTTTCGGGTCCTGAGCAGTTCTTC. Protein product: CASSFRVSGPEQFF.

The V call is TRBV15, the J call TRBJ2-7, with D possibly matching TRBD2 (5 bases). Germline V gene lookup returns CDR1 LNHNV and CDR2 YYDKDF (reference sequence). This CDR3 contains 14 residues. The V gene lost 8 bases and the J gene lost 0 bases, with 14 bases spanning the gap. In DNA, the CDR3 is TGTGCCACCTTACCCAGTGAGGGCTCCTACGAGCAGTACTTC. Amino acid sequence: CATLPSEGSYEQYF.

The rearrangement links TRBV13 to TRBJ2-5, with 11 bases fitting TRBD1. The CDR3 is 16 amino acids. V lost 2 bases and J lost 1; bases outside the gene matches: 3. CDR1 is PRHDT and CDR2 is FYEKMQ in the germline V gene (reference sequence). CDR3 coding DNA: TGTGCCAGCAGCTTAAGGGACAGGGGGGTCCAAGAGACCCAGTACTTC. Protein product: CASSLRDRGVQETQYF. The full variable domain, with the rest looked up from reference TRBV13 and TRBJ2-5, is AAGVIQSPRHLIKEKRETATLKCYPIPRHDTVYWYQQGPGQDPQFLISFYEKMQSDKGSIPDRFSAQQFSDYHSELNMSSLELGDSALYFCASSLRDRGVQETQYFGPGTRLLVL.

This clonotype was found a few times. The chain uses TRBV6-6 and TRBJ1-5; maybe TRBD1 (6 bases). In germline, CDR1 is MNHNY, CDR2 SVGAGI (reference sequence). Trimming left V 4 bases short and J 4 bases short, with 14 bases between. The CDR3 has 15 amino acids. The CDR3 loop is CASSSGLTGNQPQHF. For the CDR3, the DNA is TGTGCCAGCAGTTCGGGATTAACAGGGAATCAGCCCCAGCATTTT.

This clonotype was found many times. The chain recombines TRBV11-2 with TRBJ2-2; no firm D call. The germline V gene has CDR1 SGHAT and CDR2 FQNNGV. This CDR3 is 15 amino acids long. Trimming took off 0 bases at V and 0 bases at J, with 5 bases between the two ends. The CDR3 is CASSLDTANTGELFF. As DNA, the CDR3 is TGTGCCAGCAGCTTAGATACAGCGAACACCGGGGAGCTGTTTTTT.

The rearrangement joins TRBV12-3 or TRBV12-4 to TRBJ1-2; D unresolved. With 5 bases removed from V and 7 bases from J, the gap between germline ends came to 8 bases. The CDR3 totals 11 residues. Here the CDR3 reads CASSRRRGYTF. The CDR3 DNA follows: TGTGCCAGCAGTCGGCGTCGTGGCTACACCTTC.

This clonotype appeared many times. The CDR3 region has the DNA TGCGCCAGCAGCTTGGGGGGCTTCACTGAAGCTTTCTTT. Its translation is CASSLGGFTEAFF. The chain recombines TRBV5-1 with TRBJ1-1, with D perhaps TRBD1 (5 bases). The CDR3 is 13 amino acids. V was clipped by 0 bases and J by 4 bases, with 7 bases between them. Germline values: CDR1 SGHRS, CDR2 YFSETQ.

CDR3 bases: TGCAGGGCGGACAGGGTTCTTTATGGCTACACCTTC. This translates into CRADRVLYGYTF. This rearrangement joins TRBV20-1 to TRBJ1-2, with 8 nucleotides matching TRBD1. Germline CDR1 DFQATT, CDR2 SNEGSKA (reference sequence). The CDR3 has 12 amino acids.

V is TRBV11-1 and J is TRBJ2-2, with D possibly TRBD1 on 5 matching bases. This CDR3 has 16 amino acids. Germline values: CDR1 SGHAT, CDR2 FQDESV (reference sequence). Trimming removed 1 base at V and 0 bases at J, with 9 bases between. The CDR3 region has the DNA TGTGCCAGCAGCTTAGAAGGGGCTCCGAACACCGGGGAGCTGTTTTTT. Amino acid sequence: CASSLEGAPNTGELFF.